Listed here are 4 T cell receptor beta chains from one sample, sequenced in a study of CD8 T cells in Susac syndrome. Random hexamers were used to reverse transcribe the RNA input (about 0.5 to 1 ug). TCRdb recomputed calls from the immunoSEQ multiplex PCR reads with MiXCR, one row per CDR3 protein. The table lists 200,000 to 250,000 distinct CDR3 sequences, roughly 95% of them singletons. The material sequenced was CD4+ T cells from PBMCs. Receptors originate from a human donor with multiple sclerosis.

The chain carries TRBV20-1 and TRBJ2-5; 10 bases are a match to TRBD1. CDR3 length equals 14 residues. Germline V CDR1 and CDR2: DFQATT, SNEGSKA (reference sequence). The junction had 5 bases not matched to a gene; V was cut back by 4 bases and J by 3 bases. CDR3 in amino acids: CSAIRGQGKETQYF. The CDR3 region has the DNA TGCAGTGCTATTCGGGGACAGGGGAAAGAGACCCAGTACTTC.

This CDR3 is CASSHPTGGGQETQYF. The DNA for the CDR3 is TGTGCCAGCAGCCACCCGACGGGCGGGGGACAAGAGACCCAGTACTTC. The chain employs TRBV9 and TRBJ2-5; 7 positions agree with TRBD2. The junction had 11 bases not matched to a gene; V was cut back by 4 bases and J by 2 bases. The CDR3 consists of 16 residues. Germline V gene sequence: CDR1 SGDLS, CDR2 YYNGEE.

The J gene is TRBJ2-7, the V gene TRBV12-3 or TRBV12-4; D is uncertain. The length of the CDR3 is 13 residues. The germline V and J ends were trimmed by 2 bases and 4 bases, with 9 bases remaining between them. The DNA for the CDR3 is TGTGCCAGCAGTTTAAGTGCTGCTTACGAGCAGTACTTC. Amino acid sequence: CASSLSAAYEQYF.

This chain uses TRBV27 with TRBJ2-1; TRBD2 is a possible D gene (5 bases). Germline lookup yields CDR1 MNHEY and CDR2 SMNVEV (reference sequence). CDR3 size: 15 residues. V lost 3 bases and J lost 1, with 10 bases in between. CDR3 protein: CASSLPLASYNEQFF. The CDR3 nucleotides read TGTGCCAGCAGTTTGCCGCTAGCATCCTACAATGAGCAGTTCTTC.